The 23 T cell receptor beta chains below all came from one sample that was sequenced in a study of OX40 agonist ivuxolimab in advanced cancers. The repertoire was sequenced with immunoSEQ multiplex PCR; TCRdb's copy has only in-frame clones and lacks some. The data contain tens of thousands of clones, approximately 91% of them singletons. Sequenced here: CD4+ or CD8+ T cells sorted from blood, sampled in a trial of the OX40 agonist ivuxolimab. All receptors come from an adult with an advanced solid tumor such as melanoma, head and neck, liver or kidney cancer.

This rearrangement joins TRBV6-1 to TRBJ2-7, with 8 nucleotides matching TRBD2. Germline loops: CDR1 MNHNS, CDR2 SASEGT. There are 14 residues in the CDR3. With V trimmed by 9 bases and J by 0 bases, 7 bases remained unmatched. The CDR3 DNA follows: TGTGCCAGTTCGCCGCGGGGGGCCTCCTACGAGCAGTACTTC. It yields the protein CASSPRGASYEQYF.

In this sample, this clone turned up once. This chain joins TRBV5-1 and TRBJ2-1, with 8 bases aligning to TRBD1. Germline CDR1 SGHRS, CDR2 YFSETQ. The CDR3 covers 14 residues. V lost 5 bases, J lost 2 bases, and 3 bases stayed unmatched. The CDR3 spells CASSGDRTYNEQFF. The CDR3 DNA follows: TGCGCCAGCAGTGGGGACAGGACCTACAATGAGCAGTTCTTC.

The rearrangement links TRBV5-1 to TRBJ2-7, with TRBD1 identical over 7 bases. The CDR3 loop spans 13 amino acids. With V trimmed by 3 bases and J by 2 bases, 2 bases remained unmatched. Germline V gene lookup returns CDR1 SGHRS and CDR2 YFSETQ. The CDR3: CASSSTGAYEQYF. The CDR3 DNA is TGCGCCAGCAGCTCTACAGGGGCCTACGAGCAGTACTTC.

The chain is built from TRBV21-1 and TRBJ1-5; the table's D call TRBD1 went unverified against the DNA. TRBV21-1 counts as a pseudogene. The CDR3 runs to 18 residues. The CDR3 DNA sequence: TGTGCCAGCAGCAAAAAGGAACAGGACCCCGTATGCAATCAGCCCCAGCATTTT. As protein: CASSKKEQDPVCNQPQHF.

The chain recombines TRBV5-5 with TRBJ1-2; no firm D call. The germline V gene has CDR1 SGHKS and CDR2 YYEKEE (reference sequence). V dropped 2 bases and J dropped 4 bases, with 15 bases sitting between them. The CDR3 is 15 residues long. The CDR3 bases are TGTGCCAGCAGCTTCTCAACAGCCGGACTCTATGGCTACACCTTC. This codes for CASSFSTAGLYGYTF.

The CDR3 loop is CASSPNRVGLQDQPQHF. The CDR3 DNA is TGTGCCAGCTCACCTAACCGGGTAGGATTACAAGATCAGCCCCAGCATTTT. The chain carries TRBV18 and TRBJ1-5; no clear D gene. CDR1 and CDR2 from the germline V gene are KGHSH and LQKENI. The length of the CDR3 is 17 residues. Trimming removed 3 bases from V and 5 bases from J, with 20 bases in between.

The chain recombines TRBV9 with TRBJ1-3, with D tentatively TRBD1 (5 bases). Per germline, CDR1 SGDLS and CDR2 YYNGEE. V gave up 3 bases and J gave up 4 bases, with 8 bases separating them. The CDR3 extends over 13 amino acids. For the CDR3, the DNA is TGTGCCAGCAGCGAGACAGAAGGAAACACCATATATTTT. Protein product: CASSETEGNTIYF. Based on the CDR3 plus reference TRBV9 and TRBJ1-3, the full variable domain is DSGVTQTPKHLITATGQRVTLRCSPRSGDLSVYWYQQSLDQGLQFLIQYYNGEERAKGNILERFSAQQFPDLHSELNLSSLELGDSALYFCASSETEGNTIYFGEGSWLTVV.

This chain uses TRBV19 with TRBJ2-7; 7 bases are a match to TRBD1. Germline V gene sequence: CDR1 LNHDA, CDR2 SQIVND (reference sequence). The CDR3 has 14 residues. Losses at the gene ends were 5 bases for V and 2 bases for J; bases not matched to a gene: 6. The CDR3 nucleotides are TGTGCCAGTAGTCTTTATGACAGGGCCTACGAGCAGTACTTC. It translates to CASSLYDRAYEQYF.

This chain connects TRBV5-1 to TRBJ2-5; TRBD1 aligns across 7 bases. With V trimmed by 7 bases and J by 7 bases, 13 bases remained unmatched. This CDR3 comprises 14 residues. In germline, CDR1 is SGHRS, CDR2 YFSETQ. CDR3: CASREGAGEGTQYF. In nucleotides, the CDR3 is TGCGCCAGCCGCGAGGGGGCAGGGGAAGGGACCCAGTACTTC. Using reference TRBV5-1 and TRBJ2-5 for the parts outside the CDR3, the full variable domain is KAGVTQTPRYLIKTRGQQVTLSCSPISGHRSVSWYQQTPGQGLQFLFEYFSETQRNKGNFPGRFSGRQFSNSRSEMNVSTLELGDSALYLCASREGAGEGTQYFGPGTRLLVL.

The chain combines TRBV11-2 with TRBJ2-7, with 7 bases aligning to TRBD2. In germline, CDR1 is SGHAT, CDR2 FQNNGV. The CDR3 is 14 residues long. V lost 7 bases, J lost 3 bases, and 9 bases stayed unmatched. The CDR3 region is CASTTSGTHYEQYF. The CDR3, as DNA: TGTGCCAGCACCACAAGCGGGACCCACTACGAGCAGTACTTC.

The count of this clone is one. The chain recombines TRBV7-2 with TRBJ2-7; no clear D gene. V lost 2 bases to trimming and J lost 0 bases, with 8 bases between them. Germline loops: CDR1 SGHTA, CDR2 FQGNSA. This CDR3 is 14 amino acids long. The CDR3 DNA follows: TGTGCCAGCAGCTTATATCTCAGCTCCTACGAGCAGTACTTC. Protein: CASSLYLSSYEQYF.

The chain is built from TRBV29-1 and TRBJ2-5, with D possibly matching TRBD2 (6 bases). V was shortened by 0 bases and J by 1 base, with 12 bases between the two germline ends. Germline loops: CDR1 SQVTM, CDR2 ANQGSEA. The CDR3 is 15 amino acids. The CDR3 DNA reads TGCAGCGTTGAAGATCCGGGAGCGTCCCAAGAGACCCAGTACTTC. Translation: CSVEDPGASQETQYF.

The DNA of the CDR3 is TGTGCCAGTAGCGGGACAGGGGGTTTCCTCAATCAGCCCCAGCATTTT. As protein: CASSGTGGFLNQPQHF. The J gene is TRBJ1-5, the V gene TRBV19; 11 positions agree with TRBD1. The V and J ends lost 6 bases and 3 bases, in that order; junction bases with no gene match: 7. CDR3 size: 16 residues. Germline V gene sequence: CDR1 LNHDA, CDR2 SQIVND (reference sequence).

The CDR3 nucleotides read TGTGCCAGTAGCTCCCTCCTGACTAGCAGGGGGAAAGAGACCCAGTACTTC. Translation gives CASSSLLTSRGKETQYF. This sequence joins TRBV19 and TRBJ2-5, with D perhaps matching TRBD1 or TRBD2 (7 bases each). This CDR3 has 17 amino acids. CDR1 is LNHDA and CDR2 is SQIVND in the germline V gene (reference sequence). V lost 6 bases to trimming and J lost 3 bases, with 23 bases between them.

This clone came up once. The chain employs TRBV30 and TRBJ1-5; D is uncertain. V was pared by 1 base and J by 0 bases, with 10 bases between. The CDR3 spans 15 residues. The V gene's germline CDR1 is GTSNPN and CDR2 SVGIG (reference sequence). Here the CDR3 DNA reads TGTGCCTGGAGTGAAGATAGTGGTAGCAATCAGCCCCAGCATTTT. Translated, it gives CAWSEDSGSNQPQHF.

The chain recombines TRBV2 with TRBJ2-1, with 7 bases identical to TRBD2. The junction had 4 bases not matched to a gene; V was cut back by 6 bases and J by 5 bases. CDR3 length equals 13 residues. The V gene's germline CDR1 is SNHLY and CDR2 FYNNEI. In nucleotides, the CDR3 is TGTGCCAGCAGCTGGACTAGAGACAATGAGCAGTTCTTC. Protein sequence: CASSWTRDNEQFF. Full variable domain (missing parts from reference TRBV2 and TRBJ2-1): EPEVTQTPSHQVTQMGQEVILRCVPISNHLYFYWYRQILGQKVEFLVSFYNNEISEKSEIFDDQFSVERPDGSNFTLKIRSTKLEDSAMYFCASSWTRDNEQFFGPGTRLTVL.

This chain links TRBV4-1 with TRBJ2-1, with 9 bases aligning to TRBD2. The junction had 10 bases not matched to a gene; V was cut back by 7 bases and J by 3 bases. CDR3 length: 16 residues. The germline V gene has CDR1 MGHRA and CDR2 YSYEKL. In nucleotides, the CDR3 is TGCGCCAGCACCCTGGGGCGGGGGGGCCGCTACAATGAGCAGTTCTTC. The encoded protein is CASTLGRGGRYNEQFF.

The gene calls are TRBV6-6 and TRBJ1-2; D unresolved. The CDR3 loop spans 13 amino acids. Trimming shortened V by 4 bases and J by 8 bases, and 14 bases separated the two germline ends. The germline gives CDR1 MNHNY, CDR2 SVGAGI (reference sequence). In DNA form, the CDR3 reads TGTGCCAGCAGTTCTCAACTGACTAACGGCTACACCTTC. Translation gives CASSSQLTNGYTF.

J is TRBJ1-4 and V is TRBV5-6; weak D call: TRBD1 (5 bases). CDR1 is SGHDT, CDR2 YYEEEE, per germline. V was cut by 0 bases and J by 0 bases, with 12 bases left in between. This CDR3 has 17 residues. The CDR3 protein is CASSLEFGAATNEKLFF. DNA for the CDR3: TGTGCCAGCAGCTTGGAATTCGGGGCTGCAACTAATGAAAAACTGTTTTTT. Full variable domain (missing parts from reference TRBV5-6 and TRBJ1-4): DAGVTQSPTHLIKTRGQQVTLRCSPKSGHDTVSWYQQALGQGPQFIFQYYEEEERQRGNFPDRFSGHQFPNYSSELNVNALLLGDSALYLCASSLEFGAATNEKLFFGSGTQLSVL.

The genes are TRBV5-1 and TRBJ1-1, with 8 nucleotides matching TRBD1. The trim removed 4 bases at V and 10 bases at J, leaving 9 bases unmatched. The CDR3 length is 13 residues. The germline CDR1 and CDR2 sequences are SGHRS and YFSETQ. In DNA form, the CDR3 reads TGCGCCAGCAGCCCGACCCGACAGGGGAGAGCTTTCTTT. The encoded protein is CASSPTRQGRAFF. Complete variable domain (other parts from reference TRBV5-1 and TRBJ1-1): KAGVTQTPRYLIKTRGQQVTLSCSPISGHRSVSWYQQTPGQGLQFLFEYFSETQRNKGNFPGRFSGRQFSNSRSEMNVSTLELGDSALYLCASSPTRQGRAFFGQGTRLTVV.

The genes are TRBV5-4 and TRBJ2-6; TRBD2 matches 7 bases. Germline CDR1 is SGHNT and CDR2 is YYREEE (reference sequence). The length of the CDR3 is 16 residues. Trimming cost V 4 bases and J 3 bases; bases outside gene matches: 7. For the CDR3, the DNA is TGTGCCAGCAGCCCGGGGGGTTTAAGTGGGGCCAACGTCCTGACTTTC. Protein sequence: CASSPGGLSGANVLTF.

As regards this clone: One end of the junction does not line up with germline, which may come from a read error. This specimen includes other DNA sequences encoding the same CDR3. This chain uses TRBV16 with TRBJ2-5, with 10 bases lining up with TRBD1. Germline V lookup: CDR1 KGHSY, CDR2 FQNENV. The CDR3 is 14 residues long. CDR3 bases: TGTGCCAGCAGCCCGGGGACAGGGGAAGAGACTCAGTACTTC. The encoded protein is CASSPGTGEETQYF.

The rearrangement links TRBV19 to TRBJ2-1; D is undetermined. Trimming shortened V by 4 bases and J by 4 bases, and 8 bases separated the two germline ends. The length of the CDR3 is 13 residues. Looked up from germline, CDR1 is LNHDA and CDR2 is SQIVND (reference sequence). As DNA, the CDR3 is TGTGCCAGTAGTAGTCAGATATACAATGAGCAGTTCTTC. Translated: CASSSQIYNEQFF.